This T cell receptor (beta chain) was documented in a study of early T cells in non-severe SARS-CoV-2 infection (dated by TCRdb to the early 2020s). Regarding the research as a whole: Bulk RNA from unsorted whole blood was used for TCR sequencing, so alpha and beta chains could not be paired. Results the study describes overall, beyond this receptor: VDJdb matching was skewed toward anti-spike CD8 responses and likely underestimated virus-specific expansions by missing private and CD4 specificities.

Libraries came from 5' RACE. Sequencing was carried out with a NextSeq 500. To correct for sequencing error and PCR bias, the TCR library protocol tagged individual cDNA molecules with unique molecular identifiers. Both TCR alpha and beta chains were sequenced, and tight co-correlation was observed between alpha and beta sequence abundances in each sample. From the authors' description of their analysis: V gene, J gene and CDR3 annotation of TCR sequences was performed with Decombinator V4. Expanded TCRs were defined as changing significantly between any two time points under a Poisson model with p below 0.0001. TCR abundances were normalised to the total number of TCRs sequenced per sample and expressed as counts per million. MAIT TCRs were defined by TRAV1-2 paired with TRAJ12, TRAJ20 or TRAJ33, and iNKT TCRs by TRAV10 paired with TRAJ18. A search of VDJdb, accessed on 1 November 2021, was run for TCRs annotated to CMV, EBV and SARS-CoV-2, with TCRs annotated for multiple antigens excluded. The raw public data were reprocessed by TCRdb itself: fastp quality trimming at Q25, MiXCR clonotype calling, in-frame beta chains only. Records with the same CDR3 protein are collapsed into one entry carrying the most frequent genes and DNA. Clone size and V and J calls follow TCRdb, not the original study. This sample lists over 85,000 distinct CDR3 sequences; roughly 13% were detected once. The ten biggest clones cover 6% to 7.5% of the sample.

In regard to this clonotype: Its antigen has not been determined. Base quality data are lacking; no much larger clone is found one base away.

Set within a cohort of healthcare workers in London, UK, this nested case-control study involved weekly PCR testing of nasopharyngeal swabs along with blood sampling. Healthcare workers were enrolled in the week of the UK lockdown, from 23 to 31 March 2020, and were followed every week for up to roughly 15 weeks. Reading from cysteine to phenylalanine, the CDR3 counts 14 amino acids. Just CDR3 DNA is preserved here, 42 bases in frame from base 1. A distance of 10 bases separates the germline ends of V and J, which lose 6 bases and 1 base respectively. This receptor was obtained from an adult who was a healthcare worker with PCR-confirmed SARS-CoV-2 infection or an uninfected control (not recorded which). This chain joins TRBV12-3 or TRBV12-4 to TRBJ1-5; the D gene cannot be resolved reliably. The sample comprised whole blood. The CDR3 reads CASSPAPSNQPQHF. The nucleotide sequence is TGTGCCAGCAGCCCGGCCCCGAGCAATCAGCCCCAGCATTTT.